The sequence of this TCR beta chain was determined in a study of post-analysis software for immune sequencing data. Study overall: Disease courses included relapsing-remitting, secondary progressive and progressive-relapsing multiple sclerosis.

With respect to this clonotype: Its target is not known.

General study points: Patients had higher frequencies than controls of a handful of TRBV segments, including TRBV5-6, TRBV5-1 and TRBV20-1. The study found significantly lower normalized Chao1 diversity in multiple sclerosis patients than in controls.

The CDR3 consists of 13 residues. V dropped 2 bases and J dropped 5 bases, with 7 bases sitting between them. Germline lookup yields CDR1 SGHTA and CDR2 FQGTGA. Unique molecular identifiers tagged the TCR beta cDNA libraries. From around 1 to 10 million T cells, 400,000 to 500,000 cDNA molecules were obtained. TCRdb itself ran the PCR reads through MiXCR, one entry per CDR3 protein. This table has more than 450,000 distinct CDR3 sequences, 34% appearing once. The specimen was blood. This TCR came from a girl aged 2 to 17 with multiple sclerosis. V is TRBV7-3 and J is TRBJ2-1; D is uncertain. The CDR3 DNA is TGTGCCAGCAGCTTAGAGGACCACAATGAGCAGTTCTTC. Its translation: CASSLEDHNEQFF.